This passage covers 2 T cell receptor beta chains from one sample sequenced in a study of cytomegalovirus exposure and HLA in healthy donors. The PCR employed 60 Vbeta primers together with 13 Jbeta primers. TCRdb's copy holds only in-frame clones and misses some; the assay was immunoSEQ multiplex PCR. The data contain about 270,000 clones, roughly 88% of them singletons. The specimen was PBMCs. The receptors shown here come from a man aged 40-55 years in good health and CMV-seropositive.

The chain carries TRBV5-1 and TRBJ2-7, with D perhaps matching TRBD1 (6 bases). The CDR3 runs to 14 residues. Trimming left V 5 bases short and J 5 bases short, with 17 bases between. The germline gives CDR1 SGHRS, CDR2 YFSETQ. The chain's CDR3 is CASSPLPRGDEQYF. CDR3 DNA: TGCGCCAGCAGTCCTTTACCCAGGGGTGACGAGCAGTACTTC.

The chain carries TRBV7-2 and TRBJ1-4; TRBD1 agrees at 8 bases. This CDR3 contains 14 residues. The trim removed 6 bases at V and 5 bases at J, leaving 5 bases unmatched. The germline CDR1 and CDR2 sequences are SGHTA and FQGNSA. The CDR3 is CASRQGVRNEKLFF. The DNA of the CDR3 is TGTGCCAGCAGACAGGGGGTGAGAAATGAAAAACTGTTTTTT. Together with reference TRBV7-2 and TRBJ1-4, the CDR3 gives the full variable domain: GAGVSQSPSNKVTEKGKDVELRCDPISGHTALYWYRQSLGQGLEFLIYFQGNSAPDKSGLPSDRFSAERTGGSVSTLTIQRTQQEDSAVYLCASRQGVRNEKLFFGSGTQLSVL.